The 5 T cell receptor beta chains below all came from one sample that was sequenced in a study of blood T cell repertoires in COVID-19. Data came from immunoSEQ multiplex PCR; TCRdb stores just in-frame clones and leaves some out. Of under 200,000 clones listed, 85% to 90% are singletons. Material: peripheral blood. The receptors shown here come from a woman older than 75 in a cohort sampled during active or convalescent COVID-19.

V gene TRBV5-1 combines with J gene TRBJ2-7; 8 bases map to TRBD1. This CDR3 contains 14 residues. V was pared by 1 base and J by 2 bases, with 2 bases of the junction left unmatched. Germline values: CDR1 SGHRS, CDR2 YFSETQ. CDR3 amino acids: CASSLRTGPYEQYF. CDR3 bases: TGCGCCAGCAGCTTGCGGACAGGGCCCTACGAGCAGTACTTC.

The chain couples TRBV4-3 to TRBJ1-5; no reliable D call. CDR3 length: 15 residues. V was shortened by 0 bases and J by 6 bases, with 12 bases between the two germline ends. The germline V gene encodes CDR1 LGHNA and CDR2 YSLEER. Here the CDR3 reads CASSQDFGVAQPQHF. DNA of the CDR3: TGCGCCAGCAGCCAAGATTTCGGGGTGGCTCAGCCCCAGCATTTT.

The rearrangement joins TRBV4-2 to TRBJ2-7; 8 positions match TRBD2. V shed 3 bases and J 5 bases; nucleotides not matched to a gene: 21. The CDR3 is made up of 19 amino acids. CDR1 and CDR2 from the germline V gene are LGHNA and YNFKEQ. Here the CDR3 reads CASSHPTVRWTGGPHEQYF. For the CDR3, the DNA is TGTGCCAGCAGCCACCCTACAGTCAGATGGACGGGGGGGCCCCACGAGCAGTACTTC.

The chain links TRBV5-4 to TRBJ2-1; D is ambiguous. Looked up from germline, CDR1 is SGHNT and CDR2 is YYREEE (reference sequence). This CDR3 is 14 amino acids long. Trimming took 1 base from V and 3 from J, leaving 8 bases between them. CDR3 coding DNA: TGTGCCAGCAGCTTGTACGGTGTCTACAATGAGCAGTTCTTC. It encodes CASSLYGVYNEQFF. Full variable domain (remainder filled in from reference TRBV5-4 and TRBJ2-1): ETGVTQSPTHLIKTRGQQVTLRCSSQSGHNTVSWYQQALGQGPQFIFQYYREEENGRGNFPPRFSGLQFPNYSSELNVNALELDDSALYLCASSLYGVYNEQFFGPGTRLTVL.

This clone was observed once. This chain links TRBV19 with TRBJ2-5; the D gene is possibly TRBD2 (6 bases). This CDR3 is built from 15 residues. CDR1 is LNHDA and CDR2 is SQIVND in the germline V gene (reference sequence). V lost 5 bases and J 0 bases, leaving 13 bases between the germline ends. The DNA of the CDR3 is TGTGCCAGTAGTGCCTTTCGGGGGTACCAAGAGACCCAGTACTTC. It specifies CASSAFRGYQETQYF. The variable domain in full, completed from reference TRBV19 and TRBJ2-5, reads DGGITQSPKYLFRKEGQNVTLSCEQNLNHDAMYWYRQDPGQGLRLIYYSQIVNDFQKGDIAEGYSVSREKKESFPLTVTSAQKNPTAFYLCASSAFRGYQETQYFGPGTRLLVL.